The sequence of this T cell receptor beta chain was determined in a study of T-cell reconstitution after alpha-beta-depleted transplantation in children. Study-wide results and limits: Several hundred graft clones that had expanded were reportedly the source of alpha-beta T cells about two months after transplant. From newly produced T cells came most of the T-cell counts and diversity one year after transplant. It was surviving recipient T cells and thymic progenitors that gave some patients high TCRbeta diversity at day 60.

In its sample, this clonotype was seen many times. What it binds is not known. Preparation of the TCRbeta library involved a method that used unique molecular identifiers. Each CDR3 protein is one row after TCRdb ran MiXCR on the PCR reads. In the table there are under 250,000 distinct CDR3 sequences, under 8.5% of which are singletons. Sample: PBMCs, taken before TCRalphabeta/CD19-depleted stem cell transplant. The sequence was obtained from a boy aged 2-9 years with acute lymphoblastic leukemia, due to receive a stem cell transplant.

The CDR3 sequence is CASGLEVGTGFFNEQFF. The CDR3 DNA is TGTGCTAGTGGTTTGGAGGTGGGGACAGGGTTTTTCAATGAGCAGTTCTTC. The chain has TRBV12-5 and TRBJ2-1; TRBD1 matches at 9 bases. In germline, CDR1 is LGHNT, CDR2 FRNRAP. The V segment lost 1 base and the J segment 6 bases; nucleotides outside the gene matches: 10. This CDR3 contains 17 residues.